This TCR beta chain was captured by sequencing in a study of preoperative IRX-2 immunotherapy in early breast cancer. Trimming took off 4 bases at V and 2 bases at J, with 19 bases between the two ends. The CDR3 spans 16 residues. In germline, CDR1 is SGHRS, CDR2 YFSETQ. Clones were sequenced by immunoSEQ multiplex PCR, and TCRdb holds only the in-frame ones, with some missing. Here the sample spans roughly 57,000 clones, approximately 94% being singletons. Treatment noted: preoperative locoregional IRX-2 cytokine immunotherapy. Samples came from a phase Ib trial of preoperative locoregional IRX-2 cytokine immunotherapy.

The chain is built from TRBV5-1 and TRBJ2-7; possibly TRBD2 for D (7 bases). Sampling was done from a patient treated with IRX-2 immunotherapy. This clonotype was obtained from a human donor with breast cancer. The CDR3, as DNA: TGCGCCAGCAGCCCCCCGGGGGAGGGGGGCACCTACGAGCAGTACTTC. Encoded protein: CASSPPGEGGTYEQYF.